The 17 T cell receptor beta chains listed next were all sequenced from one sample in a study of blood T cell repertoires in COVID-19. Sequenced by immunoSEQ multiplex PCR; TCRdb stores in-frame clones only, minus some. The table records roughly 86,000 clones, less than 85% of them present only once. The sample taken for sequencing was peripheral blood. These receptors were obtained from a middle-aged man who had recovered from COVID-19.

The V and J genes are TRBV3-1 (or the pseudogene TRBV3-2) and TRBJ1-2, with TRBD1 as a possible D gene (5 bases). Germline-derived CDR1 and CDR2 are LGHDT and YNNKEL (reference sequence). V lost 6 bases to trimming and J lost 2 bases, with 16 bases between them. CDR3 size: 15 residues. DNA of the CDR3: TGTGCCAGCAGTCCCCCGGGGGGAGGGAACTATGGCTACACCTTC. Its translation is CASSPPGGGNYGYTF.

CDR3 protein: CSARAGTLFF. The CDR3 nucleotides are TGCAGTGCTAGAGCCGGGACACTCTTTTTT. The chain combines TRBV20-1 with TRBJ1-4; a possible D gene is TRBD1 (6 bases). CDR3 size: 10 residues. Germline V lookup: CDR1 DFQATT, CDR2 SNEGSKA (reference sequence). The ends were cut back, 1 base at V and 17 bases at J, with 11 bases in the middle.

The DNA for the CDR3 is TGCGCCAGCAGCCAAAGGGAGACGGGACAGGGAAACACCGGGGAGCTGTTTTTT. Residues: CASSQRETGQGNTGELFF. The rearrangement uses TRBV4-1 and TRBJ2-2; 9 bases align to TRBD1. Germline-derived CDR1 and CDR2 are MGHRA and YSYEKL. The ends lost 2 bases at V and 2 bases at J; junction bases unmatched: 9. The CDR3 has 18 residues.

V and J are TRBV11-1 and TRBJ2-5; the D gene is possibly TRBD1 (6 bases). The CDR3 length is 14 residues. V lost 4 bases and J 7 bases, leaving 16 bases between the germline ends. Germline lookup yields CDR1 SGHAT and CDR2 FQDESV (reference sequence). CDR3 coding DNA: TGTGCCAGCAGCTCAAACAGGGATTGGGGGACCCAGTACTTC. This codes for CASSSNRDWGTQYF.

In DNA form, the CDR3 reads TGTGCCAGCAGCCAAGATTCCGCTAGCGGGGGCGCTGAGCAGTTCTTC. Protein: CASSQDSASGGAEQFF. The rearrangement uses TRBV3-1 (or the pseudogene TRBV3-2) and TRBJ2-1, with TRBD2 matching over 10 bases. Germline-derived CDR1 and CDR2 are LGHDT and YNNKEL (reference sequence). The junction had 8 bases not matched to a gene; V was cut back by 0 bases and J by 9 bases. The CDR3 runs to 16 residues.

This chain connects TRBV7-9 to TRBJ1-2, with 8 bases aligning to TRBD1. The ends lost 2 bases at V and 8 bases at J; junction bases unmatched: 4. Germline CDR1 is SEHNR and CDR2 is FQNEAQ (reference sequence). The CDR3 runs 13 residues. CDR3 sequence (DNA): TGTGCCAGCAGCTTACAAACAGGGGGAGGCTACACCTTC. Amino acid sequence: CASSLQTGGGYTF. The entire variable domain, with the rest obtained from reference TRBV7-9 and TRBJ1-2, is as follows: DTGVSQNPRHKITKRGQNVTFRCDPISEHNRLYWYRQTLGQGPEFLTYFQNEAQLEKSRLLSDRFSAERPKGSFSTLEIQRTEQGDSAMYLCASSLQTGGGYTFGSGTRLTVV.

This chain joins TRBV2 and TRBJ2-2; 8 nucleotides agree with TRBD1. Trimming took 6 bases from V and 4 from J; bases not matched to a gene: 10. This CDR3 comprises 16 residues. Germline CDR1 is SNHLY and CDR2 is FYNNEI. The CDR3 loop is CASRVSGGLGTGELFF. The DNA for the CDR3 is TGTGCCAGCAGGGTTTCAGGGGGCTTGGGCACCGGGGAGCTGTTTTTT.

J is TRBJ2-3 and V is TRBV5-1; no clear D gene. V lost 0 bases, J lost 6 bases, and 17 bases lay in between. Germline assignment: CDR1 SGHRS and CDR2 YFSETQ. The CDR3 has 16 residues. CDR3: CASSLGDSPLLDTQYF. Written as DNA, the CDR3 is TGCGCCAGCAGCTTGGGAGACTCCCCACTCCTGGATACGCAGTATTTT.

This chain uses TRBV6-6 with TRBJ1-1; 7 nucleotides agree with TRBD1. Germline loops: CDR1 MNHNY, CDR2 SVGAGI (reference sequence). V lost 5 bases and J lost 3; bases outside the gene matches: 6. This CDR3 has 14 amino acids. The CDR3 nucleotides are TGTGCCAGCAGTCGACAGGGCAGGGACACTGAAGCTTTCTTT. Its protein product is CASSRQGRDTEAFF.

The chain recombines TRBV7-2 with TRBJ2-3; 11 bases are a match to TRBD2. The germline V gene encodes CDR1 SGHTA and CDR2 FQGNSA. CDR3 length: 19 residues. With V trimmed by 5 bases and J by 0 bases, 13 bases remained unmatched. CDR3 sequence reads: CASSLFRGSGRASTDTQYF. The CDR3 DNA reads TGTGCCAGCAGCCTATTCCGGGGTAGCGGGAGGGCGAGCACAGATACGCAGTATTTT.

The chain employs TRBV29-1 and TRBJ1-1, with a possible D match to TRBD1 (6 bases). Per germline, CDR1 SQVTM and CDR2 ANQGSEA. This CDR3 is built from 15 residues. Trimming stripped 6 bases from V and 4 bases from J, with 21 bases between. CDR3 nucleotides: TGCAGCGTCCCCCCGAGAGCAGGGGACGGCACTGAAGCTTTCTTT. This translates into CSVPPRAGDGTEAFF.

This rearrangement joins TRBV20-1 to TRBJ2-7; 7 bases map to TRBD2. This CDR3 spans 13 amino acids. V trimming: 3 bases; J trimming: 3 bases; junction bases outside the gene matches: 5. Germline V gives CDR1 DFQATT, CDR2 SNEGSKA (reference sequence). The CDR3 protein is CSASAGTNYEQYF. The CDR3 DNA sequence: TGCAGTGCTAGTGCGGGGACTAACTACGAGCAGTACTTC.

By frequency in the sample, this clone is large. This sequence joins TRBV5-1 and TRBJ2-7; D is uncertain. The CDR3 runs 15 residues. With 7 bases removed from V and 2 bases from J, the gap between germline ends came to 19 bases. Per germline, CDR1 SGHRS and CDR2 YFSETQ. CDR3 DNA sequence: TGCGCCAGCGTCCTCCCCCCGGAGAAAGCCTACGAGCAGTACTTC. Its translation is CASVLPPEKAYEQYF.

This clone occurred many times. This chain connects TRBV6-5 to TRBJ2-5; no definite D call. Germline CDR1 reads MNHEY; CDR2 reads SVGAGI. Trimming cost V 2 bases and J 6 bases, with 10 bases left between them. The CDR3 runs to 13 residues. The CDR3 nucleotides are TGTGCCAGCAGTTACGGGCCCGTGAAGACCCAGTACTTC. It codes for CASSYGPVKTQYF.

This clone was picked up a small number of times. The chain combines TRBV7-9 with TRBJ2-7; perhaps TRBD2 as D (7 bases). Germline CDR1 SEHNR, CDR2 FQNEAQ (reference sequence). V was shortened by 3 bases and J by 2 bases, with 11 bases between the two germline ends. The CDR3 is made up of 14 amino acids. The CDR3 coding sequence is TGTGCCAGCAGCTTTGGGGGGGCAGCCTACGAGCAGTACTTC. Protein: CASSFGGAAYEQYF.

The chain employs TRBV10-3 and TRBJ1-1; 8 bases fit TRBD1. The CDR3 covers 16 residues. The germline CDR1 and CDR2 sequences are ENHRY and SYGVKD. The V gene end was trimmed by 6 bases and the J gene end by 1 base; junction bases not matched to a gene: 10. The chain's CDR3 is CAIRQGQGTPNTEAFF. CDR3 coding DNA: TGTGCCATCAGGCAAGGACAGGGCACTCCGAACACTGAAGCTTTCTTT.

The chain joins TRBV5-1 to TRBJ2-7, with no clear D. This CDR3 has 13 amino acids. Germline V gives CDR1 SGHRS, CDR2 YFSETQ. V was shortened by 0 bases and J by 2 bases, with 6 bases between the two germline ends. In DNA form, the CDR3 reads TGCGCCAGCAGCTTGGCACAAGCCTACGAGCAGTACTTC. Translating gives CASSLAQAYEQYF.